This is a list of T cell receptor beta chains from one sample in a study of T-cell memory formation after mild COVID-19. Each CDR3 protein is one row after TCRdb ran MiXCR on the 5' RACE reads. There are about 200,000 distinct CDR3 sequences in the sample; 9% to 10% occur only once, and 3.5% lies in the top ten. The material sequenced was PBMCs or a T cell subset sorted from them (not recorded which). These receptors all stem from a man in his late teens or twenties who had mild COVID-19 (a few samples of this study predate the infection). Cell type and time point are not known. The CDR3 runs from the conserved cysteine through the conserved F or W. D genes are given only for firm matches. Part of the rows lack a size; the others show once, few, many or a class for expanded clones.

v_gene	abundance	d_gene	j_gene	CDR3nt	CDR3aa
TRBV3-1	few	NA	TRBJ1-2	TGTGCCAGCAGGTCGCCTTTGGGCCATGGCTACACCTTC	CASRSPLGHGYTF
TRBV4-1	NA	NA	TRBJ2-3	TGCGCCAGCAAAAGAGGAGCAGACACAGATACGCAGTATTTT	CASKRGADTDTQYF
TRBV6-6	few	TRBD2	TRBJ2-5	TGTGCCAGCTTCCAGCGGGGTCAGGAGACCCAGTACTTC	CASFQRGQETQYF
TRBV7-2	NA	NA	TRBJ1-2	TGTGCCAGCAGCTCTAGGGGGACGGGTACTGAGACCTTC	CASSSRGTGTETF
TRBV10-3	few	NA	TRBJ1-2	TGTGCCATCAGTGACAGGGAAAACTATGGCTACACCTTC	CAISDRENYGYTF
TRBV11-2	NA	NA	TRBJ1-1	TGTGCCAGCAGCTTAGAAAGCCGCGCTGAAGCTTTCTTT	CASSLESRAEAFF
TRBV6-2/TRBV6-3	NA	NA	TRBJ1-4	TGTGCCAGCAGTTACGACCGGGGTTCGTATGAAAAACTGTTTTTT	CASSYDRGSYEKLFF
TRBV6-5	few	TRBD2	TRBJ2-3	TGTGCCAGCAGTTACTCGCCTAGCGGGGGGGATACGCAGTATTTT	CASSYSPSGGDTQYF
TRBV2	NA	NA	TRBJ1-1	TGTGCCAGCAGGCAGGACAGCATGAACACTGAAGCTTTCTTT	CASRQDSMNTEAFF
TRBV12-3/TRBV12-4	few	TRBD1	TRBJ1-1	TGTGCCAGCAGACCTACCGGACAGGGACCTGTCACTGAAGCTTTCTTT	CASRPTGQGPVTEAFF
TRBV4-3	few	NA	TRBJ1-6	TGCGCCAGCAGAATCGGGACATCGAATTCACCCCTCCACTTT	CASRIGTSNSPLHF
TRBV6-2/TRBV6-3	NA	NA	TRBJ2-5	TGTGCCAGCACCAATAGTGGAGAGACCCAGTACTTC	CASTNSGETQYF
TRBV7-2	many	NA	TRBJ1-1	TGTGCCAGCAGCTTAGTTTTGGACACTGAAGCTTTCTTT	CASSLVLDTEAFF
TRBV20-1	few	NA	TRBJ1-1	TGCAGTGCTAGAGACAGGGAGGGAAACACTGAAGCTTTCTTT	CSARDREGNTEAFF
TRBV4-1	many	NA	TRBJ2-2	TGCGCCAGCAGCCCGCCAGGTCTGAACACCGGGGAGCTGTTTTTT	CASSPPGLNTGELFF
TRBV28	many	NA	TRBJ2-5	TGTGCCAGCAGTTTAGGCTCCGGGACACTTCAAGAGACCCAGTACTTC	CASSLGSGTLQETQYF
TRBV6-1	NA	NA	TRBJ2-5	TGTGCCAGCAGTGGGGACCGGAGAGAGACCCAGTACTTC	CASSGDRRETQYF
TRBV4-1	NA	NA	TRBJ2-2	TGCGCCAGCAGCCTTAGATACGGAGGACAGAACACCGGGGAGCTGTTTTTT	CASSLRYGGQNTGELFF
TRBV6-2/TRBV6-3	NA	NA	TRBJ1-1	TGTGCCAGCACCCAAGGGTGGCCAGTCGGCACTGAAGCTTTCTTT	CASTQGWPVGTEAFF
TRBV12-3/TRBV12-4	few	TRBD1	TRBJ1-6	TGTGCCAGCAGTCTGGGGACAGGGTCGGGCTCACCCCTCCACTTT	CASSLGTGSGSPLHF
TRBV6-6	many	TRBD2	TRBJ2-1	TGTGCCAGCAGTTACTCGTACGGGGGGAATGAGCAGTTCTTC	CASSYSYGGNEQFF
TRBV11-2	NA	TRBD2	TRBJ2-5	TGTGCCAGCAGCCCTGGACTAGGAGGTTCAACCCAGTACTTC	CASSPGLGGSTQYF